This TCR beta chain was observed in a study of early T cells in non-severe SARS-CoV-2 infection (dated by TCRdb to about 2021). About the investigation overall: Because TCR sequencing relied on bulk RNA taken from unsorted whole blood, pairing of alpha and beta chains was not possible. Results and caveats for the whole study, not just this receptor: Matching against VDJdb was skewed toward anti-spike CD8 responses, likely underestimated virus-specific expansions, and missed private and CD4 specificities.

Note on this clonotype: Its recognized antigen is unknown. Per-base quality was not reported, and no clone a single base away is much larger than it.

The study was a case-control design nested within a healthcare worker cohort in London, UK, with weekly nasopharyngeal swab PCR tests and blood sampling. Healthcare workers were enrolled in the week of the UK lockdown, from 23 to 31 March 2020, and were followed every week for up to roughly 15 weeks. The library was generated by 5' RACE. The instrument was a NextSeq 500. Unique molecular identifiers were attached to individual cDNA molecules in the TCR library protocol so that sequencing error and PCR bias could be corrected. Sequencing covered both TCR alpha and beta chains, and within each sample the abundances of alpha and beta sequences were tightly co-correlated. In the paper's pipeline: Decombinator V4 was used to annotate the V gene, J gene and CDR3 of the TCR sequences. Expanded TCRs were defined as changing significantly between any two time points under a Poisson model with p below 0.0001. TCR abundances were normalised to the total number of TCRs sequenced in each sample and reported as counts per million. VDJdb, accessed 1 November 2021, was searched for CMV, EBV and SARS-CoV-2 annotated TCRs, excluding TCRs annotated for multiple antigens. The raw public data were reprocessed by TCRdb itself: fastp quality trimming at Q25, MiXCR clonotype calling, in-frame beta chains only. Here each entry gathers all rows of one CDR3 protein and keeps the most common genes and DNA. TCRdb assigned the V and J calls; the authors' analysis was not used. The sample table holds 80,000 to 100,000 distinct CDR3 sequences, of which more than 9% were seen once. The ten largest clonotypes hold over 6.5% of the sample.

Material: whole blood. This clonotype was sampled from an adult who was a healthcare worker with PCR-confirmed SARS-CoV-2 infection or an uninfected control (not recorded which).

The bases read TGTGCCAGCAGCTCCATAAAAGGACAGGGGGCCTACGAGCAGTACTTC. It specifies CASSSIKGQGAYEQYF. The chain links TRBV13 with TRBJ2-7; the junction holds 10 bases that match TRBD1. The CDR3 goes from the cysteine to the phenylalanine over 16 residues. CDR3 DNA is the only sequence kept; it has 48 bases, read in frame from the first base. Via the germline V gene (reference sequence), CDR1 is PRHDT and CDR2 FYEKMQ. Trimming removed 4 bases from V and 2 bases from J; the gene matches leave 8 bases unexplained. When the CDR3 is completed using the reference TRBV13 and TRBJ2-7 genes on either side, the full variable domain is AAGVIQSPRHLIKEKRETATLKCYPIPRHDTVYWYQQGPGQDPQFLISFYEKMQSDKGSIPDRFSAQQFSDYHSELNMSSLELGDSALYFCASSSIKGQGAYEQYFGPGTRLTVT.